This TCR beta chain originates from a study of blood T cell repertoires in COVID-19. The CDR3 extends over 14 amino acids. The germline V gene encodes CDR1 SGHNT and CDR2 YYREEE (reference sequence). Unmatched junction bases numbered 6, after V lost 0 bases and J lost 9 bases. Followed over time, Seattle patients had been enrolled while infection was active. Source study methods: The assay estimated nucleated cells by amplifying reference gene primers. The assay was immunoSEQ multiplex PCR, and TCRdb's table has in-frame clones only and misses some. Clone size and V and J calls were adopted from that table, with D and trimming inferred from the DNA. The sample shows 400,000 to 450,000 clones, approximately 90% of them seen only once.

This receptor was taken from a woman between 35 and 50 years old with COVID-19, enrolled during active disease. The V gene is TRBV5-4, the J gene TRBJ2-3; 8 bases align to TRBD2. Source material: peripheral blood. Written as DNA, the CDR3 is TGTGCCAGCAGCTTGGAGGATAGCGGGACCACGCAGTATTTT. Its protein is CASSLEDSGTTQYF.